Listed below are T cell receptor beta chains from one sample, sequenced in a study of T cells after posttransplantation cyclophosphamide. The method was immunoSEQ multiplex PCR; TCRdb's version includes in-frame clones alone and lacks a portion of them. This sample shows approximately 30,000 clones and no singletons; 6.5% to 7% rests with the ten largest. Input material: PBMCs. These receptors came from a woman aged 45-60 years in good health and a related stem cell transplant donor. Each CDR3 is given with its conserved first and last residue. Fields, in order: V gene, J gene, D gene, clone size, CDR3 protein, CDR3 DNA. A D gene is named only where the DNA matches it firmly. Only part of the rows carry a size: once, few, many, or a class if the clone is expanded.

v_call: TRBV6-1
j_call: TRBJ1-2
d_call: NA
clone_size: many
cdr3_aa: CASSEAETGNGYTF
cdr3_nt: TGTGCCAGCAGTGAAGCCGAGACAGGAAATGGCTACACCTTC

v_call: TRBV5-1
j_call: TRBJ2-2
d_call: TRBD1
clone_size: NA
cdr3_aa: CASSHRGMNTGELFF
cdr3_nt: TGCGCCAGCAGCCACAGGGGGATGAACACCGGGGAGCTGTTTTTT

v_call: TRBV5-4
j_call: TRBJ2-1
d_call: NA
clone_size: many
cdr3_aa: CASSSGLHSYNEQFF
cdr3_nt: TGTGCCAGCAGCTCGGGACTCCACTCCTACAATGAGCAGTTCTTC

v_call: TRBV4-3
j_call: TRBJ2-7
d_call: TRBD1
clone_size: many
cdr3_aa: CASSQGVGQAYEQYF
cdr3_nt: TGCGCCAGCAGCCAAGGAGTGGGACAGGCCTACGAGCAGTACTTC

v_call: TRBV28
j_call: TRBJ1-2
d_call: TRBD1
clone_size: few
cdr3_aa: CASGNPGQGNGYTF
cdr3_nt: TGTGCCAGCGGCAATCCGGGACAGGGGAATGGCTACACCTTC

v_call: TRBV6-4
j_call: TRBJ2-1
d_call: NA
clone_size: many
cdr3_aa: CASSDVAGTQFF
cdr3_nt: TGTGCCAGCAGTGACGTGGCGGGAACGCAGTTCTTC

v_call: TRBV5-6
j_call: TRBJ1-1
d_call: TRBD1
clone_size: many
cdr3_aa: CASSFGTVNTEAFF
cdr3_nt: TGTGCCAGCAGCTTTGGGACAGTGAACACTGAAGCTTTCTTT

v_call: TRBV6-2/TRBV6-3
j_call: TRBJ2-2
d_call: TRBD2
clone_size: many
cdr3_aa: CASSMALAGRELFF
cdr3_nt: TGTGCCAGCAGTATGGCGCTAGCGGGACGGGAGCTGTTTTTT

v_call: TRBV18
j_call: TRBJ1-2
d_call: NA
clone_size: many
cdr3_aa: CASSRIGGRQNYGYTF
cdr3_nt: TGTGCCAGCTCACGTATCGGGGGACGGCAGAACTATGGCTACACCTTC

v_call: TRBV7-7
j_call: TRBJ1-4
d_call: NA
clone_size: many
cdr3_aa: CASSLNRNEKLFF
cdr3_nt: TGTGCCAGCAGCTTAAACAGGAATGAAAAACTGTTTTTT

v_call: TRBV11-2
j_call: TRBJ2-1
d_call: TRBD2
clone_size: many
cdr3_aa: CASSSTSGRAHEQFF
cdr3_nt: TGTGCCAGCAGCTCCACTAGCGGGAGGGCCCATGAGCAGTTCTTC

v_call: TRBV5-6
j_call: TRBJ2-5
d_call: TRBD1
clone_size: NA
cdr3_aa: CASSLVLGQAQETQYF
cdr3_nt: TGTGCCAGCAGCTTGGTATTAGGACAGGCCCAAGAGACCCAGTACTTC

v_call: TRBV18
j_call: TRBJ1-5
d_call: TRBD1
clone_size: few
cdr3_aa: CASSEGADQPQHF
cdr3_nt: TGTGCCAGCTCAGAGGGGGCAGATCAGCCCCAGCATTTT

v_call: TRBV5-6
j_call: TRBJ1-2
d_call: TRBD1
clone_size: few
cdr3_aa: CASSGTESGYTF
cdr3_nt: TGTGCCAGCAGCGGGACAGAAAGTGGCTACACCTTC

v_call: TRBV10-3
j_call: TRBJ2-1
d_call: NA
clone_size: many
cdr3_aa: CAIARGRPAYNEQFF
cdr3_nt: TGTGCCATCGCAAGGGGTCGCCCTGCCTACAATGAGCAGTTCTTC

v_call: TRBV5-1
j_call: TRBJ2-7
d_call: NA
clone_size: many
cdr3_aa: CASSLGRQVYEQYF
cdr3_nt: TGCGCCAGCAGCTTGGGGCGACAGGTCTACGAGCAGTACTTC

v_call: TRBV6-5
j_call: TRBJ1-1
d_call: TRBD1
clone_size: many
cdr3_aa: CASSFRTGGGTEAFF
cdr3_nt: TGTGCCAGCAGTTTCAGGACAGGGGGAGGGACTGAAGCTTTCTTT

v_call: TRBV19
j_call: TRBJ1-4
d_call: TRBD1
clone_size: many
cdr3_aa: CASSRSGQGDEKLFF
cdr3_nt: TGTGCCAGTAGCAGGAGTGGACAGGGAGACGAAAAACTGTTTTTT

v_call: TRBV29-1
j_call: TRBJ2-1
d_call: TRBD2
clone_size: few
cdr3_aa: CSGVGLAGVNEQFF
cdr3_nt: TGCAGCGGGGTGGGACTAGCGGGAGTCAATGAGCAGTTCTTC

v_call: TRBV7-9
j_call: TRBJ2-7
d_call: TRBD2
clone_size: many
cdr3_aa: CASSLGTSDYEQYF
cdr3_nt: TGTGCCAGCAGCTTAGGGACTAGTGACTACGAGCAGTACTTC

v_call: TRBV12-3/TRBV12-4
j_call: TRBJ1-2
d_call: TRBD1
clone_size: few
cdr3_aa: CASRRTGGENYGYTF
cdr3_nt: TGTGCCAGCAGACGGACAGGTGGGGAAAACTATGGCTACACCTTC

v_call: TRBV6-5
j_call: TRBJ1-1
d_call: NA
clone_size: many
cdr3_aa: CASSRDKGGNTEAFF
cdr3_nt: TGTGCCAGCTCCCGGGACAAAGGGGGGAACACTGAAGCTTTCTTT

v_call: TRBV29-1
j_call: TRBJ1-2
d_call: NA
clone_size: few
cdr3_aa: CSGGGSDGYTF
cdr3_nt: TGCAGCGGCGGAGGTTCTGATGGCTACACCTTC

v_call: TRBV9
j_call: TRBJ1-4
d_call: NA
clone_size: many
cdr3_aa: CASSASTTRSVEKLFF
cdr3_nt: TGTGCCAGCAGCGCCTCCACTACAAGGAGTGTTGAAAAACTGTTTTTT

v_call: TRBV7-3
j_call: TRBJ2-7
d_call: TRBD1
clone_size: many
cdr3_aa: CASSLGQGRQEQYF
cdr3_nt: TGTGCCAGCAGCTTAGGACAGGGAAGACAAGAGCAGTACTTC

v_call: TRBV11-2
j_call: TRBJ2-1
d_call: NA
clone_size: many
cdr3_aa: CASSLRERVSYNEQFF
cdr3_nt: TGTGCCAGCAGCTTAAGGGAGCGGGTTTCCTACAATGAGCAGTTCTTC

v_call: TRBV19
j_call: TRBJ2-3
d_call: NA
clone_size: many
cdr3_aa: CASTGQSTDTQYF
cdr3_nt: TGTGCCAGTACGGGTCAGTCCACAGATACGCAGTATTTT

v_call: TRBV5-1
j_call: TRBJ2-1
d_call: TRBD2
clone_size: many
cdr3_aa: CASGASGLDEQFF
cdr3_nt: TGCGCCAGCGGGGCTAGCGGGTTAGATGAGCAGTTCTTC

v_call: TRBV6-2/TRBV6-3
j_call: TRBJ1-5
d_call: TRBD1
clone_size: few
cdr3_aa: CASSSPGGNNQPQHF
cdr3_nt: TGTGCCAGCAGTTCCCCAGGGGGTAACAATCAGCCCCAGCATTTT

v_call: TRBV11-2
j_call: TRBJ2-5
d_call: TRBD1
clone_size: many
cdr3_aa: CASSFTTGGTGETQYF
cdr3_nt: TGTGCCAGCAGCTTTACGACAGGGGGAACAGGAGAGACCCAGTACTTC

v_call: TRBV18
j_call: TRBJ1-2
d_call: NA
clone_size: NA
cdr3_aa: CASSPTQVDGYTF
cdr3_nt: TGTGCCAGCTCACCAACCCAGGTCGATGGCTACACCTTC

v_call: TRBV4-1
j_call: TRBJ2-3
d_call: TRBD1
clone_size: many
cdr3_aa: CASSLGTVGTGTDTQYF
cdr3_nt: TGCGCCAGCAGCCTCGGAACCGTCGGGACAGGCACAGATACGCAGTATTTT

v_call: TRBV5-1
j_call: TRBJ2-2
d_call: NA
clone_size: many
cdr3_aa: CASSFAGTGELFF
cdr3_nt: TGCGCCAGCAGCTTTGCGGGTACCGGGGAGCTGTTTTTT

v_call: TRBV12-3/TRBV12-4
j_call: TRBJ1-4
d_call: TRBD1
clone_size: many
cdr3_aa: CASSPGQGNEKLFF
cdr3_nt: TGTGCCAGCAGCCCGGGACAGGGTAATGAAAAACTGTTTTTT

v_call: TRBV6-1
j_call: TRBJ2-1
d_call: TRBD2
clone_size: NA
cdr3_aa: CAGTSGGRYNEQFF
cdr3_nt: TGTGCCGGGACAAGCGGGGGGAGGTACAATGAGCAGTTCTTC

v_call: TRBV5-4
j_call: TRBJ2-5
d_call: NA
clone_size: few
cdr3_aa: CASSYPGRRETQYF
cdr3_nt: TGTGCCAGCAGCTATCCAGGGAGGAGGGAGACCCAGTACTTC

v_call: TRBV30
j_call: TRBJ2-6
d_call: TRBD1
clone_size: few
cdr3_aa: CAWSGYRGTILSGANVLTF
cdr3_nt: TGTGCCTGGAGTGGATACAGGGGAACGATTTTATCTGGGGCCAACGTCCTGACTTTC

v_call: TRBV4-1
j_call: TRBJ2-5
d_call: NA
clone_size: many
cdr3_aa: CASSRTPGETQYF
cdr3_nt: TGCGCCAGCAGCCGGACGCCAGGGGAGACCCAGTACTTC

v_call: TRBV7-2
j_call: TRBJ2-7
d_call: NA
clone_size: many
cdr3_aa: CASSLVGANYEQYF
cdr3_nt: TGTGCCAGCAGCTTAGTGGGGGCTAACTACGAGCAGTACTTC

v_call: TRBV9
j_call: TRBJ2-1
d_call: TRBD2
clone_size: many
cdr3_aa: CASSPRSGSVYEQFF
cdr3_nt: TGTGCCAGCAGCCCACGGAGCGGGAGTGTTTATGAGCAGTTCTTC

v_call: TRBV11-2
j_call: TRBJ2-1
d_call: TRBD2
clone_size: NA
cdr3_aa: CASSLVGGTSGTAYNEQFF
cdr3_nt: TGTGCCAGCAGCTTAGTAGGGGGGACTAGCGGGACTGCCTACAATGAGCAGTTCTTC

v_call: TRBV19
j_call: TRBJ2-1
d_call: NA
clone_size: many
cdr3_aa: CASSGVSYNEQFF
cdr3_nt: TGTGCCAGTAGCGGGGTCTCCTACAATGAGCAGTTCTTC

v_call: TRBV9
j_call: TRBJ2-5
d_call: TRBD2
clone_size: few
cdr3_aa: CASSVWGGGTSGNQETQYF
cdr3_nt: TGTGCCAGCAGCGTATGGGGAGGGGGGACTAGCGGGAACCAAGAGACCCAGTACTTC

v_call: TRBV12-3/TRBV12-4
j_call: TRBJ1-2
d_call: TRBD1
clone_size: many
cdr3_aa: CASSQDRGLNYGYTF
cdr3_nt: TGTGCCAGCAGTCAAGACAGGGGTCTTAACTATGGCTACACCTTC

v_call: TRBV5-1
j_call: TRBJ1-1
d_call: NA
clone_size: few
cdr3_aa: CASSRRGTEAFF
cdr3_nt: TGCGCCAGCAGCCGGAGAGGGACTGAAGCTTTCTTT

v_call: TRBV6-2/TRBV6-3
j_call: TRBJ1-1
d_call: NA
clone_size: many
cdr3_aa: CASSYSGGAEAFF
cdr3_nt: TGTGCCAGCAGTTATAGCGGGGGCGCCGAAGCTTTCTTT